The clone carrying this T cell receptor (beta chain) was observed a handful of times. Its specificity is not known. V shed 6 bases and J 8 bases; nucleotides not matched to a gene: 9. This CDR3 has 14 residues. Germline assignment: CDR1 ENHRY and CDR2 SYGVKD. These data originate in a study of OX40 agonist ivuxolimab in advanced cancers. TCRdb's copy holds only in-frame clones and misses some; the assay was immunoSEQ multiplex PCR. The sample yields around 75,000 clones, about 90% seen once. Study-level results: Clones of CD4+ and CD8+ blood T cells grew by week 6 at doses of 0.1 to 3.0 mg/kg.

The sequences come from CD4+ or CD8+ T cells sorted from blood, collected in a trial of the OX40 agonist ivuxolimab. This TCR came from an adult with an advanced solid tumor such as melanoma, head and neck, liver or kidney cancer. The gene calls are TRBV10-3 and TRBJ2-3, with 9 bases aligning to TRBD1. The CDR3 region has the DNA TGTGCCATCAGGCCAGGGGACAGGGCGGGTACGCAGTATTTT. Protein product: CAIRPGDRAGTQYF.